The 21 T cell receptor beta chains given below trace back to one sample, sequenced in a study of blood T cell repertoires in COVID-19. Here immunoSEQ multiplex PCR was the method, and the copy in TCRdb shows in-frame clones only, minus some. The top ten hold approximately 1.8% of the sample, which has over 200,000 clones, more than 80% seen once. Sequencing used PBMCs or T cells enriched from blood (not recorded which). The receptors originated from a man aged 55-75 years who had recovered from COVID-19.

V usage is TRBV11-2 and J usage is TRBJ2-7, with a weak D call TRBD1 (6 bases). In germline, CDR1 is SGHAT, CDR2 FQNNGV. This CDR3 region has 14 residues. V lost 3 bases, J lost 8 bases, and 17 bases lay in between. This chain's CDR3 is CASSLLFRDTKQYF. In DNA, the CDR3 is TGTGCCAGCAGCTTGCTCTTCCGGGACACGAAGCAGTACTTC.

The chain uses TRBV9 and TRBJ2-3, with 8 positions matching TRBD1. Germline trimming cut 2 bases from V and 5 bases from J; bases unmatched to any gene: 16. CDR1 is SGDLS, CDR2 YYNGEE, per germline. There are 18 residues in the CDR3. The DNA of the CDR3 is TGTGCCAGCAGCGTTTATCCCGGGACAGGCATTCAGGTAGATACGCAGTATTTT. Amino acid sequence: CASSVYPGTGIQVDTQYF.

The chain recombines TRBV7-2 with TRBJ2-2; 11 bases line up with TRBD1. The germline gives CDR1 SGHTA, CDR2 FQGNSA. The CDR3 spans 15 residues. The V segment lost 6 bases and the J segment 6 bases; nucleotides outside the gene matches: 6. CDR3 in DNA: TGTGCCAGCAGGCCGGGACAGGGGGTTCCCGGGGAGCTGTTTTTT. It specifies CASRPGQGVPGELFF.

The CDR3 here is CASSGESSYNSPLHF. DNA for the CDR3: TGTGCCAGCAGTGGGGAGAGCTCCTATAATTCACCCCTCCACTTT. V is TRBV2 and J is TRBJ1-6; the D is unclear. The CDR3 is 15 residues long. Trimming took off 4 bases at V and 0 bases at J, with 7 bases between the two ends. From germline, CDR1 is SNHLY and CDR2 FYNNEI.

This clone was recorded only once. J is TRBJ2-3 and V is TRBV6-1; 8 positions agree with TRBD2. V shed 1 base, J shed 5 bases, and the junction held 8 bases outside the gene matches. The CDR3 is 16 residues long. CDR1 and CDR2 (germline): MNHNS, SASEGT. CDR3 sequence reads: CASSEGTGGFVDTQYF. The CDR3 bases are TGTGCCAGCAGTGAAGGGACGGGGGGGTTCGTAGATACGCAGTATTTT.

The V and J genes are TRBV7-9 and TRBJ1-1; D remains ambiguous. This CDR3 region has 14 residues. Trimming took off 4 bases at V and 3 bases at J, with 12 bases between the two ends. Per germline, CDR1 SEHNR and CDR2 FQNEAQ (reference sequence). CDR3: CASSSPPRDTEAFF. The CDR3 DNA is TGTGCCAGCAGCTCCCCCCCCCGGGACACTGAAGCTTTCTTT.

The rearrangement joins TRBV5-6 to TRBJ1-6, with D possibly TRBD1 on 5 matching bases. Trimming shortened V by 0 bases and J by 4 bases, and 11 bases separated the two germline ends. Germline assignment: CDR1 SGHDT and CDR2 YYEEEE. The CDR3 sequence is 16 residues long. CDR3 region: CASSLDRGTYNSPLHF. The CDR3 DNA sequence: TGTGCCAGCAGCTTGGATAGGGGTACATATAATTCACCCCTCCACTTT. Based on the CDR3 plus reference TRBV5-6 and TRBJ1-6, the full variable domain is DAGVTQSPTHLIKTRGQQVTLRCSPKSGHDTVSWYQQALGQGPQFIFQYYEEEERQRGNFPDRFSGHQFPNYSSELNVNALLLGDSALYLCASSLDRGTYNSPLHFGNGTRLTVT.

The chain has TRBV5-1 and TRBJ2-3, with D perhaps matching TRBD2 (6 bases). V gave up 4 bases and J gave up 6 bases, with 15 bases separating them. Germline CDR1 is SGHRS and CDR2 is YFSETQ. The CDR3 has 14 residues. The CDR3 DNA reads TGCGCCAGCAGCCCGGGGACTTTCAAGGATACGCAGTATTTT. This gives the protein CASSPGTFKDTQYF.

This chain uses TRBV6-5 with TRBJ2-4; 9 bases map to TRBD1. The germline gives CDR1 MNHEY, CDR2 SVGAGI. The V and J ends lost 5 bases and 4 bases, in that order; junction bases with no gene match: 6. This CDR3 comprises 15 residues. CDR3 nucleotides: TGTGCCAGCAGTCGTACCGGGACAGGGAAAAACATTCAGTACTTC. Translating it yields CASSRTGTGKNIQYF.

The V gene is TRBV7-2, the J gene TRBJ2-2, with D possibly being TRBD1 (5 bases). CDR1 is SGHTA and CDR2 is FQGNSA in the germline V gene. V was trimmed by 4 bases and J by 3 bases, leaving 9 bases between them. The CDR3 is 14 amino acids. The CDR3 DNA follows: TGTGCCAGCAGCTGGCAGGGCGACACCGGGGAGCTGTTTTTT. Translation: CASSWQGDTGELFF.

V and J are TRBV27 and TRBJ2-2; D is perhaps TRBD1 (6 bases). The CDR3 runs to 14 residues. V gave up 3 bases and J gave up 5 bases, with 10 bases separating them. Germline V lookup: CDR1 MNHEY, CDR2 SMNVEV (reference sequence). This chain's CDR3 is CASSFNRATGELFF. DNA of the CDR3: TGTGCCAGCAGTTTCAACAGGGCAACCGGGGAGCTGTTTTTT.

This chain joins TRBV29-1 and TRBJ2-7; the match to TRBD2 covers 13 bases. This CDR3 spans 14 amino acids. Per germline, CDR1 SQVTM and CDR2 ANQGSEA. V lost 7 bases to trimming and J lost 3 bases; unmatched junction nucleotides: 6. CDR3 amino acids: CSARLAGGLYEQYF. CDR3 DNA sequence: TGCAGCGCAAGACTAGCGGGGGGACTCTACGAGCAGTACTTC.

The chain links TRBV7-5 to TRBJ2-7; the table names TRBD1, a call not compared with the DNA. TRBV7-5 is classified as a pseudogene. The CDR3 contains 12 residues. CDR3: CARTQQGFEQYF. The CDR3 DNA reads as TGTGCCAGAACCCAACAGGGGTTCGAGCAGTACTTC.

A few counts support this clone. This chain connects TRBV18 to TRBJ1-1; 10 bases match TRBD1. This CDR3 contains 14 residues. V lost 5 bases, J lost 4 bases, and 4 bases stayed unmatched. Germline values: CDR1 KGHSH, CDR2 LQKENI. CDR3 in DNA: TGTGCCAGCTCAACAGGACAGGGGGTCACTGAAGCTTTCTTT. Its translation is CASSTGQGVTEAFF.

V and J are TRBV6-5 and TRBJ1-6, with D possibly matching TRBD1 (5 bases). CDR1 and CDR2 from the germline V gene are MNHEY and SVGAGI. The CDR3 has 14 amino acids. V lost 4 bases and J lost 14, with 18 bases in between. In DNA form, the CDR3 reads TGTGCCAGCAGTTTTTCCCCGTCGGGAGGGGCCCTCCACTTT. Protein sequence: CASSFSPSGGALHF.

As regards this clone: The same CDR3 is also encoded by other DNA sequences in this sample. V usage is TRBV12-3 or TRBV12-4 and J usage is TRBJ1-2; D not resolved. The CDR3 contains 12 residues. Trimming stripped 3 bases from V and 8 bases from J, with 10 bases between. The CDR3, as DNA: TGTGCCAGCAGTTTTCGGGGTGGCGGCTACACCTTC. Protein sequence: CASSFRGGGYTF.

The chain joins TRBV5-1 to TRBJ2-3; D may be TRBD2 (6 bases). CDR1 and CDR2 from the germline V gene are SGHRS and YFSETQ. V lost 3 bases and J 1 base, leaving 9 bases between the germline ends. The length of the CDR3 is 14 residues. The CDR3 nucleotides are TGCGCCAGCAGCTCAACGGGGGGCACAGATACGCAGTATTTT. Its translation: CASSSTGGTDTQYF.

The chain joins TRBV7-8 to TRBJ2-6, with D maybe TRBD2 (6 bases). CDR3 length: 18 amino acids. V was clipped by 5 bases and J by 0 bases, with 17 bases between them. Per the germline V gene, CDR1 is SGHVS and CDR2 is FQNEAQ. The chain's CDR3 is CASSPISAGFSGANVLTF. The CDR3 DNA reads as TGTGCCAGCAGCCCAATTTCGGCGGGGTTCTCTGGGGCCAACGTCCTGACTTTC.

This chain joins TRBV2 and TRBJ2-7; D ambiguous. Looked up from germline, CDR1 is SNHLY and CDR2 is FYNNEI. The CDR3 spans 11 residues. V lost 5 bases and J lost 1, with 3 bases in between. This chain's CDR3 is CASSPSYEQYF. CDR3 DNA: TGTGCCAGCAGTCCTTCCTACGAGCAGTACTTC.

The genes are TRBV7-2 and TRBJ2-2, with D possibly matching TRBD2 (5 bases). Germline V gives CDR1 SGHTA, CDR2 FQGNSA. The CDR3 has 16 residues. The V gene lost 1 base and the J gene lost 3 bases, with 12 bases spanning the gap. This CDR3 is CASSLDAGGDTGELFF. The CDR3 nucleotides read TGTGCCAGCAGCTTAGATGCGGGTGGGGACACCGGGGAGCTGTTTTTT.

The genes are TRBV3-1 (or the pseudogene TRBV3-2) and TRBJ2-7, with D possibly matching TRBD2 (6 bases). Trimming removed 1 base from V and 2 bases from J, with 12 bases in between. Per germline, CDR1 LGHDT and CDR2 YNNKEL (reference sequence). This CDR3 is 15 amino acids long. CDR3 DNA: TGTGCCAGCAGCCAAGGCCCTAGCGACACCTACGAGCAGTACTTC. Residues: CASSQGPSDTYEQYF.